One sample yielded the 23 T cell receptor beta chains listed below, sequenced in a study of radiotherapy plus CTLA-4 blockade in lung cancer (dated by TCRdb to the late 2010s). To prepare the library, the immunoSEQ multiplex PCR assay was applied. TCRdb stores this immuneACCESS table with in-frame sequences only. Part of the clones is absent; in the studies checked, under half of the shortfall reflects unresolved V genes, and no reason is known for the rest. This sample is represented by 110,000 or so clones; 78% of them were singletons. The top ten hold roughly 5.2% of the sample. The material sequenced was peripheral blood, taken from a patient treated with radiotherapy plus ipilimumab. These receptors were collected from a human donor with non-small cell lung cancer who had a partial response to radiotherapy plus ipilimumab.

The V gene is TRBV19, the J gene TRBJ2-1; possibly TRBD2 for D (5 bases). The CDR3 spans 13 residues. Germline V gene sequence: CDR1 LNHDA, CDR2 SQIVND (reference sequence). V was trimmed by 9 bases and J by 3 bases, leaving 12 bases between them. Written as DNA, the CDR3 is TGTGCCAGCGGGGATTGGGGCTACAATGAGCAGTTCTTC. It encodes CASGDWGYNEQFF.

V and J are TRBV7-2 and TRBJ1-4; the D is unclear. Germline V gives CDR1 SGHTA, CDR2 FQGNSA. Deletions cut 1 base from V and 0 bases from J, with 12 bases between. The CDR3 length is 17 residues. DNA of the CDR3: TGTGCCAGCAGCTTAGAACGGGTGCTTGCAACTAATGAAAAACTGTTTTTT. Translated, it gives CASSLERVLATNEKLFF. The full variable domain, its missing parts supplied by reference TRBV7-2 and TRBJ1-4, is GAGVSQSPSNKVTEKGKDVELRCDPISGHTALYWYRQSLGQGLEFLIYFQGNSAPDKSGLPSDRFSAERTGGSVSTLTIQRTQQEDSAVYLCASSLERVLATNEKLFFGSGTQLSVL.

The CDR3 loop reads CASSLALGQGYGEQFF. Written as DNA, the CDR3 is TGTGCCAGCAGCTTAGCGCTGGGACAGGGGTATGGTGAGCAGTTCTTC. The V gene is TRBV7-2, the J gene TRBJ2-1; 10 positions agree with TRBD1. This CDR3 comprises 16 residues. Looked up from germline, CDR1 is SGHTA and CDR2 is FQGNSA. V was pared by 0 bases and J by 9 bases, with 8 bases of the junction left unmatched. The full variable domain, its missing parts supplied by reference TRBV7-2 and TRBJ2-1, is GAGVSQSPSNKVTEKGKDVELRCDPISGHTALYWYRQSLGQGLEFLIYFQGNSAPDKSGLPSDRFSAERTGGSVSTLTIQRTQQEDSAVYLCASSLALGQGYGEQFFGPGTRLTVL.

V gene TRBV7-2 combines with J gene TRBJ2-7; 9 positions match TRBD2. There are 14 residues in the CDR3. Looked up from germline, CDR1 is SGHTA and CDR2 is FQGNSA. After removal of 3 bases from V and 4 bases from J, the junction contained 4 bases not matched to a gene. The CDR3 sequence is CASSFTSGPYEQYF. The CDR3 DNA reads as TGTGCCAGCAGCTTTACTAGCGGGCCTTACGAGCAGTACTTC.

The chain carries TRBV6-5 and TRBJ1-6; D gene uncertain. The germline CDR1 and CDR2 sequences are MNHEY and SVGAGI. CDR3 length equals 13 residues. V was cut by 2 bases and J by 10 bases, with 9 bases left in between. The CDR3 DNA reads as TGTGCCAGCAGTTACGTCGAGGAATCACCCCTCCACTTT. Translating gives CASSYVEESPLHF.

This clone came up a few times. The chain couples TRBV5-8 to TRBJ1-6; TRBD1 might be the D (6 bases). V was clipped by 4 bases and J by 6 bases, with 17 bases between them. The CDR3 spans 16 residues. Per the germline V gene, CDR1 is SGHTS and CDR2 is YDEGEE. The CDR3 coding sequence is TGTGCCAGCAGCCGTTTTACTTGGACAGCTAATTCACCCCTCCACTTT. This encodes CASSRFTWTANSPLHF.

V and J are TRBV6-5 and TRBJ1-2, with D perhaps matching TRBD1 (6 bases). The CDR3 has 13 residues. Germline loops: CDR1 MNHEY, CDR2 SVGAGI. The V end lost 9 bases, the J end lost 4 bases, and 15 bases lay between the germline ends. The CDR3 coding sequence is TGTGCCAGAACAGGACAGCAATTCTATGGCTACACCTTC. Translation: CARTGQQFYGYTF.

V usage is TRBV5-8 and J usage is TRBJ2-5; the match to TRBD1 covers 8 bases. J was trimmed by 7 bases and V by 4 bases; bases with no gene match: 15. Germline CDR1 and CDR2: SGHTS and YDEGEE. This CDR3 contains 16 residues. CDR3 DNA sequence: TGTGCCAGCAGCCTACAGGGGGTAGGGAAGGAGGGGACCCAGTACTTC. This translates into CASSLQGVGKEGTQYF.

This chain connects TRBV27 to TRBJ2-7; 7 nucleotides agree with TRBD1. The CDR3 extends over 15 amino acids. CDR1 is MNHEY and CDR2 is SMNVEV in the germline V gene (reference sequence). V lost 5 bases to trimming and J lost 3 bases; unmatched junction nucleotides: 10. CDR3 sequence reads: CASSPGLGDSYEQYF. In nucleotides, the CDR3 is TGTGCCAGCAGTCCCGGTCTGGGGGACAGCTACGAGCAGTACTTC.

This chain joins TRBV4-1 and TRBJ1-5; D is unclear. Germline assignment: CDR1 MGHRA and CDR2 YSYEKL. V was trimmed by 4 bases and J by 3 bases, leaving 10 bases between them. The CDR3 is 14 amino acids. CDR3 in DNA: TGCGCCAGCAGCCTAAGACGGGACAATCAGCCCCAGCATTTT. Translation: CASSLRRDNQPQHF.

The rearrangement uses TRBV29-1 and TRBJ1-1, with 10 positions matching TRBD1. After removal of 4 bases from V and 5 bases from J, the junction contained 16 bases not matched to a gene. This CDR3 contains 17 residues. In germline, CDR1 is SQVTM, CDR2 ANQGSEA. Written as DNA, the CDR3 is TGCAGCGTTGTAGGCTTTGATGGGGACAGGGGTCGGACTGAAGCTTTCTTT. Translating gives CSVVGFDGDRGRTEAFF.

The chain couples TRBV18 to TRBJ2-3; 8 positions match TRBD2. Trimming at V came to 0 bases and at J to 4 bases, leaving 6 bases not matched to a gene. In germline, CDR1 is KGHSH, CDR2 LQKENI. The CDR3 is 16 amino acids. The CDR3 reads CASSPPTAGAADTQYF. CDR3 DNA: TGTGCCAGCTCACCACCCACAGCGGGAGCAGCAGATACGCAGTATTTT. Full variable domain (rest looked up from reference TRBV18 and TRBJ2-3): NAGVMQNPRHLVRRRGQEARLRCSPMKGHSHVYWYRQLPEEGLKFMVYLQKENIIDESGMPKERFSAEFPKEGPSILRIQQVVRGDSAAYFCASSPPTAGAADTQYFGPGTRLTVL.

The chain links TRBV10-3 to TRBJ2-1; a possible D gene is TRBD2 (7 bases). The CDR3 has 15 residues. V was trimmed by 0 bases and J by 10 bases, leaving 16 bases between them. Germline V CDR1 and CDR2: ENHRY, SYGVKD. CDR3 residues: CAISESRGAGEEQFF. Here the CDR3 DNA reads TGTGCCATCAGTGAGTCCAGGGGCGCGGGGGAAGAGCAGTTCTTC.

This clone occurred once. V gene TRBV10-3 combines with J gene TRBJ2-5, with 7 bases lining up with TRBD2. With 5 bases clipped from V and 1 base from J, the junction kept 10 bases outside the gene matches. The germline CDR1 and CDR2 sequences are ENHRY and SYGVKD. The CDR3 is 16 amino acids. The CDR3 region has the DNA TGTGCCATCAGTACGAGCGGGACCGGAACCCAAGAGACCCAGTACTTC. Protein: CAISTSGTGTQETQYF.

J is TRBJ1-2 and V is TRBV7-2; TRBD1 matches at 8 bases. CDR1 SGHTA and CDR2 FQGNSA come from the germline V gene. J was trimmed by 2 bases and V by 5 bases; bases with no gene match: 7. The CDR3 has 15 residues. Written as DNA, the CDR3 is TGTGCCAGCAGCCTCGGACAGGGAGAAAACTATGGCTACACCTTC. This sequence encodes CASSLGQGENYGYTF.

This rearrangement joins TRBV28 to TRBJ1-5; D is uncertain. This CDR3 has 15 amino acids. Germline values: CDR1 MDHEN, CDR2 SYDVKM. Trimming took off 3 bases at V and 4 bases at J, with 13 bases between the two ends. The CDR3 bases are TGTGCCAGCAGTTTTCGGGGTGGTAGGAATCAGCCCCAGCATTTT. Protein sequence: CASSFRGGRNQPQHF.

This clone has only a few counts. The genes are TRBV19 and TRBJ2-7; maybe TRBD1 (6 bases). The CDR3 consists of 14 residues. Trimming took off 8 bases at V and 1 base at J, with 15 bases between the two ends. Germline V lookup: CDR1 LNHDA, CDR2 SQIVND (reference sequence). The CDR3 loop reads CASSRGFTSYEQYF. The CDR3 nucleotides read TGTGCCAGTTCGAGGGGGTTTACATCCTACGAGCAGTACTTC.

CDR3 DNA sequence: TGTGCCAGCAGCACCACGGGGGTGGCGGAAGAGACCCAGTACTTC. Its translation: CASSTTGVAEETQYF. The chain has TRBV11-3 and TRBJ2-5; D perhaps matches TRBD2 (6 bases). This CDR3 spans 15 amino acids. V was shortened by 5 bases and J by 3 bases, with 16 bases between the two germline ends. The germline V gene encodes CDR1 SGHNT and CDR2 YENEEA.

The V and J genes are TRBV27 and TRBJ2-1; D is ambiguous. CDR1 and CDR2 (germline): MNHEY, SMNVEV (reference sequence). Deletions cut 1 base from V and 7 bases from J, with 8 bases between. The CDR3 sequence is 13 residues long. In DNA form, the CDR3 reads TGTGCCAGCAGTTTATTCTCCGGTAATGAGCAGTTCTTC. Protein product: CASSLFSGNEQFF.

This chain uses TRBV27 with TRBJ2-1; D may be TRBD1 (5 bases). CDR3 length: 15 amino acids. CDR1 is MNHEY, CDR2 SMNVEV, per germline (reference sequence). The ends were cut back, 5 bases at V and 3 bases at J, with 14 bases in the middle. DNA of the CDR3: TGTGCCAGCAGTCCCCCCGACAGCTACTACAATGAGCAGTTCTTC. This translates into CASSPPDSYYNEQFF.

This clone was picked up a small number of times. This chain joins TRBV30 and TRBJ1-4; a possible D gene is TRBD1 (5 bases). V was trimmed by 2 bases and J by 6 bases, leaving 13 bases between them. Germline lookup yields CDR1 GTSNPN and CDR2 SVGIG (reference sequence). There are 14 residues in the CDR3. CDR3 residues: CAWSLRVDHEKLFF. The CDR3 DNA sequence: TGTGCCTGGAGTCTCAGGGTTGATCATGAAAAACTGTTTTTT.

The chain links TRBV14 to TRBJ2-2; D might be TRBD2 (5 bases). Trimming left V 4 bases short and J 1 base short, with 7 bases between. Germline CDR1 reads SGHDN; CDR2 reads FVKESK. CDR3 length: 14 residues. CDR3 loop: CASSLGGNTGELFF. As DNA, the CDR3 is TGTGCCAGCAGCCTCGGAGGGAACACCGGGGAGCTGTTTTTT.

The CDR3 is CASSPSTGPGYGYTF. The CDR3 nucleotides read TGTGCCAGCTCACCATCGACAGGGCCGGGGTATGGCTACACCTTC. The rearrangement joins TRBV18 to TRBJ1-2; TRBD1 matches at 7 bases. Per the germline V gene, CDR1 is KGHSH and CDR2 is LQKENI. The CDR3 totals 15 residues. Losses at the gene ends were 2 bases for V and 5 bases for J; bases not matched to a gene: 8. Using reference TRBV18 and TRBJ1-2 for the parts outside the CDR3, the full variable domain is NAGVMQNPRHLVRRRGQEARLRCSPMKGHSHVYWYRQLPEEGLKFMVYLQKENIIDESGMPKERFSAEFPKEGPSILRIQQVVRGDSAAYFCASSPSTGPGYGYTFGSGTRLTVV.